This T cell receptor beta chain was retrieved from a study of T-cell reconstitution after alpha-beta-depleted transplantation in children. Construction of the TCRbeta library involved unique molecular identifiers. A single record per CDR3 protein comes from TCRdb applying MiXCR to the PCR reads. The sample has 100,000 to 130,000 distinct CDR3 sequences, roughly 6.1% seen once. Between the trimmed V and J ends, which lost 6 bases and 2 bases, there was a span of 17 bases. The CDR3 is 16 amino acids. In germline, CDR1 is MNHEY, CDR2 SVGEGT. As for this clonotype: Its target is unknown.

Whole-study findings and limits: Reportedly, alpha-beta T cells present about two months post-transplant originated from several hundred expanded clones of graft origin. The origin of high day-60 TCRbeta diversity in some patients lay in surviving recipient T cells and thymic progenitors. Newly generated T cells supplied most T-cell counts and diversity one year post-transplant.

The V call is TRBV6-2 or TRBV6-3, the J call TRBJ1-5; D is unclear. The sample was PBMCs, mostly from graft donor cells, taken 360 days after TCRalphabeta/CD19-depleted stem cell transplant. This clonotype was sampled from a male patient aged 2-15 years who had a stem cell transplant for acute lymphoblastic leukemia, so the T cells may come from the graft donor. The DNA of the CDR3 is TGTGCCAGCAGGTATGGAGGCGGTCTAGGCAATCAGCCCCAGCATTTT. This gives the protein CASRYGGGLGNQPQHF.